This T cell receptor (beta chain) was sequenced for a study of blood T cells in healthy people across ages (dated by TCRdb to about 2015). Notes on the research overall: In model experiments, template switching captured roughly one uniquely barcoded TCR beta cDNA molecule for every two T cells. Age-related changes in TCR beta repertoire diversity were measured in the study by deep sequencing normalized with unique cDNA molecular identifiers. The donors were split into four age groups: young (average around 15 years), middle-aged (roughly 40), aged (roughly 60) and long-lived (roughly 86). To avoid experimental bias, donors of different ages were randomly spread across the sequencing lanes. For two donors (one aged 18 to 29 and one aged 80 or older), the study analyzed two additional independent replicas of 1 million unique cDNA reads from the same blood draw.

This clonotype was detected many times. Its target antigen remains unknown. Base qualities are not recorded, but no much larger clone differs from it by a single base. The protocol used for the library was 5' RACE. The sequencer was an Illumina HiSeq 2500. A second PCR of roughly 6 to 12 cycles was performed with a sample-barcoded 5' primer and a J-beta primer mix. A unique molecular identifier was introduced onto each TCR beta cDNA molecule by a template-switch 5' adaptor carrying 12 random nucleotides. Each sample yielded at least 2.5 million CDR3-containing paired-end reads. First-strand cDNA was synthesized from all RNA with the Mint cDNA synthesis kit, primed by a TRBC-specific oligonucleotide. After uracil-DNA glycosylase treatment, a first 18-cycle PCR used universal primers M1SS and BC2_uni_R on all cDNA. From the authors' description of their analysis: Normalization of each sample was performed by random selection of 1 million high-quality reads, each carrying a distinct molecular identifier. Instead of being binned into consensus sequences, reads that shared molecular identifiers were thrown out. MiTCR, set to a Q25 quality threshold and the strictest error-elimination algorithm, was used for CDR3 identification, clonotype clustering and error correction. A nonparametric unseen species model with Euler transformation was used to estimate a lower bound on total TCR beta diversity. TCRdb reanalyzed the raw reads on its own, using fastp at Q25 for trimming and MiXCR for clone calling, and kept in-frame beta chains. Each entry merges the rows of one CDR3 protein and shows their most common DNA and genes. None of the V and J calls come from the authors' own analysis; TCRdb made them. The sample yields about 1.6 million distinct CDR3 sequences; 30% to 35% were counted once. Jointly, the top ten make up 11% of the sample.

Results and caveats for the whole study, not just this receptor: Estimates of total diversity from one million sequenced T cells were regarded as lower bounds and underestimates. Observed TCR beta diversity per million T cells fell roughly linearly with age, and a significant reduction was already apparent by age around 44. Because the CMV infection status of the donors was unknown, age-related changes in expanded clonotypes may potentially have been confounded. The long-lived group showed more naive CD4+ T cells, fewer expanded clones and increased TCR diversity than the aged group, suggesting age selection. Since profiling was done on bulk unsorted PBMCs, naive and antigen-experienced compartments could not be conclusively compared. There was a strong correlation between observed TCR beta diversity and the percentage of naive T cells measured by flow cytometry.

V is pruned by 3 bases and J by 4 bases, leaving 7 bases of the junction without a gene match. Its CDR3 holds 15 amino acids, cysteine through phenylalanine. Only the CDR3 region is kept as DNA, spanning 45 bases read in frame from base 1. From a lookup of the germline V gene, CDR1 and CDR2 are SGHRS and YFSETQ. Systemically healthy Caucasian individuals from Russia, 35 to 40 in total and aged about 6 to 95 years, were included as donors. Approximately 11 milliliters of peripheral blood were drawn from each donor into EDTA-treated Vacutainer tubes. Ficoll-Paque density-gradient centrifugation was used to isolate PBMCs, with at least 7 million obtained per sample. Total RNA, at least 6 micrograms per sample, was extracted from PBMCs with Trizol reagent. Naive CD45RAhigh/CD27high T cell percentages were measured by flow cytometry on a PBMC aliquot from every donor.

This sequence originates from a woman in her thirties in good health. The sequencing input was blood. The chain couples TRBV5-1 to TRBJ2-7; 10 junctional bases match TRBD2. Here the CDR3 is given as CASSSTSGIRYEQYF. At the DNA level, the sequence is TGCGCCAGCAGCTCCACTAGCGGGATACGGTACGAGCAGTACTTC.